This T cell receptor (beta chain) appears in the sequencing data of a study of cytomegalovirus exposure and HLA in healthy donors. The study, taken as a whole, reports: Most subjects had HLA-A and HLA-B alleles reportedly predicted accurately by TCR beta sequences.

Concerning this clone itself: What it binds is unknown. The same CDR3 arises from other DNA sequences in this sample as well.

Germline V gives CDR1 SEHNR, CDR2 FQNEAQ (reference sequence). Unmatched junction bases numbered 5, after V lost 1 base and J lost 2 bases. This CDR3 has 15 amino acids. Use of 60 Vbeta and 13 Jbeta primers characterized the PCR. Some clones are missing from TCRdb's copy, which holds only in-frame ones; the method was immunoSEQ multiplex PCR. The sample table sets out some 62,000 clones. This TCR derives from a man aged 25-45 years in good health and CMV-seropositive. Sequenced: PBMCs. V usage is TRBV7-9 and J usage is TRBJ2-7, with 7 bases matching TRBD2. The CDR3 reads CASSLEGGSAYEQYF. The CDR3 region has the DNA TGTGCCAGCAGCTTAGAGGGCGGGAGCGCCTACGAGCAGTACTTC.